This T cell receptor beta chain was identified during a study of shared clonotypes between healthy human individuals. V shed 9 bases and J shed 3 bases, with 21 bases lying between them. Germline V gene data show CDR1 as MDHEN and CDR2 as SYDVKM. The CDR3 is 15 residues long. The assay was immunoSEQ multiplex PCR, and TCRdb's table has in-frame clones only and misses some. The repertoire holds approximately 110,000 clones, with less than 80% as singletons. Source material: memory CD8+ T cells sorted from blood. Subset noted: CD45RO+ cells pooled with CCR7-negative TemRA cells. This sequence originates from a woman aged 25 to 39 in good health. The genes are TRBV28 and TRBJ2-7; D is possibly TRBD2 (5 bases). The CDR3 nucleotides are TGTGCCAGTAAAGATCGCCCGGGGTCCGGCTACGAGCAGTACTTC. This gives the protein CASKDRPGSGYEQYF.